The next 9 T cell receptor beta chains were all read from a single sample in a study of shared clonotypes between healthy human individuals. CD8 cells regarded as naive lacked CD45RO, were positively chosen for CCR7, and omitted terminally differentiated effector memory CD45RA+ cells. The protocol was immunoSEQ multiplex PCR, while the TCRdb copy is restricted to in-frame clones and leaves out a portion. This sample has millions of clones, with approximately 95% found just once. Sequencing was performed on naive CD8+ T cells sorted from blood. The origin of the receptors is a man between 18 and 29 years old in good health.

A single count supports this clone. The chain is built from TRBV19 and TRBJ2-1; D is undetermined. The CDR3 contains 16 residues. CDR1 and CDR2 from the germline V gene are LNHDA and SQIVND (reference sequence). Between the trimmed V and J ends, which lost 0 bases and 1 base, there was a span of 10 bases. CDR3 nucleotides: TGTGCCAGTAGTATAGATCTCGAGATTTCCTACAATGAGCAGTTCTTC. Translation: CASSIDLEISYNEQFF.

The rearrangement uses TRBV6-1 and TRBJ1-1; D may be TRBD1 (6 bases). Germline assignment: CDR1 MNHNS and CDR2 SASEGT. V was trimmed by 2 bases and J by 0 bases, leaving 10 bases between them. This CDR3 contains 15 residues. The CDR3 nucleotides read TGTGCCAGCAGTGAATCCAGGGGTCTGAACACTGAAGCTTTCTTT. Translation gives CASSESRGLNTEAFF.

The V and J genes are TRBV6-5 and TRBJ2-3; D is undetermined. Per germline, CDR1 MNHEY and CDR2 SVGAGI. V was pared by 0 bases and J by 1 base, with 8 bases between. The CDR3 consists of 15 residues. The CDR3 spells CASSYSRFGTDTQYF. Here the CDR3 DNA reads TGTGCCAGCAGTTACTCTCGTTTCGGCACAGATACGCAGTATTTT.

This rearrangement joins TRBV19 to TRBJ2-4; perhaps TRBD1 as D (6 bases). Deletions cut 5 bases from V and 0 bases from J, with 17 bases between. Germline assignment: CDR1 LNHDA and CDR2 SQIVND (reference sequence). The CDR3 runs to 17 residues. The CDR3 spells CASSSAGAYLAKNIQYF. DNA of the CDR3: TGTGCCAGTAGTTCGGCAGGGGCCTATCTAGCCAAAAACATTCAGTACTTC.

CDR3 sequence: CASSLSSGIDYNEQFF. The CDR3, as DNA: TGTGCCAGCAGTTTGTCGTCCGGGATCGACTACAATGAGCAGTTCTTC. The chain links TRBV28 to TRBJ2-1; D is possibly TRBD2 (5 bases). Trimming left V 3 bases short and J 3 bases short, with 15 bases between. From germline, CDR1 is MDHEN and CDR2 SYDVKM. The CDR3 contains 16 residues.

This chain links TRBV19 with TRBJ2-7; 14 nucleotides agree with TRBD2. CDR3 length equals 16 residues. Germline lookup yields CDR1 LNHDA and CDR2 SQIVND (reference sequence). The V gene end was trimmed by 5 bases and the J gene end by 3 bases; junction bases not matched to a gene: 6. The CDR3 DNA is TGTGCCAGTAGTCCGGGACTAGCGGGAGTTTTCTACGAGCAGTACTTC. Its protein product is CASSPGLAGVFYEQYF.

The chain uses TRBV27 and TRBJ1-1; D perhaps matches TRBD1 (6 bases). V was cut by 5 bases and J by 1 base, with 11 bases left in between. CDR1 is MNHEY and CDR2 is SMNVEV in the germline V gene (reference sequence). The CDR3 covers 14 residues. CDR3 coding DNA: TGTGCCAGCAGTCATGGGACAAAGAACACTGAAGCTTTCTTT. Protein product: CASSHGTKNTEAFF.

This chain connects TRBV6-5 to TRBJ2-7; 8 bases map to TRBD2. With V trimmed by 7 bases and J by 2 bases, 4 bases remained unmatched. There are 13 residues in the CDR3. From germline, CDR1 is MNHEY and CDR2 SVGAGI. The CDR3 DNA reads TGTGCCAGCACCAGCGGGAGTACCTACGAGCAGTACTTC. Protein product: CASTSGSTYEQYF.

This clone was seen a handful of times. The chain couples TRBV6-5 to TRBJ2-7; D remains unclear. The CDR3 loop spans 14 amino acids. Germline V gene sequence: CDR1 MNHEY, CDR2 SVGAGI. The V end was cut by 5 bases, the J end by 6 bases, with 17 bases between. In DNA, the CDR3 is TGTGCCAGCAGTCTCCGACCCCCCGGCGGCGAGCAGTACTTC. Protein product: CASSLRPPGGEQYF.